This T cell receptor beta chain is drawn from a study of blood T cell repertoires in COVID-19. Study context: Samples representing acute and convalescent COVID-19 were sourced from the United States, Italy and Spain. T cells, B-cell-depleted T cells, or PBMCs supplied cDNA or gDNA.

Produced via immunoSEQ multiplex PCR; TCRdb's table is partial and in-frame only. The data show 300,000 to 400,000 clones, 85% to 90% seen once. The study drew participants aged roughly 18 to 95 years from roughly 25 US areas. The CDR3 length is 13 residues. Germline V gene data show CDR1 as KGHSH and CDR2 as LQKENI. Trimming took 5 bases from V and 0 from J, leaving 7 bases between them. This TCR was sampled from a woman under 40 with acute COVID-19. The chain combines TRBV18 with TRBJ2-5, with unresolved D. The sample was PBMCs or T cells enriched from blood (not recorded which). The CDR3: CASSSLYQETQYF. The CDR3 DNA follows: TGTGCCAGCTCAAGCTTGTACCAAGAGACCCAGTACTTC. The variable domain in full, with the rest retrieved from reference TRBV18 and TRBJ2-5, is NAGVMQNPRHLVRRRGQEARLRCSPMKGHSHVYWYRQLPEEGLKFMVYLQKENIIDESGMPKERFSAEFPKEGPSILRIQQVVRGDSAAYFCASSSLYQETQYFGPGTRLLVL.